This paragraph reports one T cell receptor beta chain. These data originate in a study of cytomegalovirus exposure and HLA in healthy donors. It was with 60 Vbeta and 13 Jbeta primers that the PCR ran. The repertoire was sequenced with immunoSEQ multiplex PCR; TCRdb's copy has only in-frame clones and lacks some. The sample has roughly 100,000 clones; approximately 71% are singletons. The CDR3 sequence is 11 residues long. Trimming removed 3 bases from V and 4 bases from J, with 4 bases in between. Germline V gene lookup returns CDR1 MDHEN and CDR2 SYDVKM. This receptor was identified in a woman aged 18-35 years in good health and CMV-seropositive. The chain combines TRBV28 with TRBJ2-7, with unresolved D. The sample taken for sequencing was PBMCs. For the CDR3, the DNA is TGTGCCAGCAGTTTCGAGTACGAGCAGTACTTC. This sequence encodes CASSFEYEQYF.